The sequence of this TCR beta chain was determined in a study of shared clonotypes between healthy human individuals (dated by TCRdb to 2020 to 2021). For context, the study as a whole: A couple of women and a few men aged 18 to 49 years were included in the cohort. For each donor, three plates each were used for CD4 naive and CD4 memory, two plates were used for CD8 naive, and one plate was used for CD8 memory. To estimate repertoire size and how much clonotype sharing occurs between individuals, the study deeply sequenced the blood TCR repertoires of five or six healthy adults. Per donor, leukapheresis produced somewhere between about 0.9 and 9.5 billion PBMCs. Different laboratories and diverse techniques were used to prepare libraries and sequence TCR repertoires, to increase sequencing depth and limit assay-specific biases.

The CDR3 runs 14 amino acids, cysteine and phenylalanine included. CDR3 DNA is the only sequence kept; it has 42 bases, read in frame from the first base. The junction carries 13 bases between V and J, which are trimmed by 7 bases and 4 bases respectively. The CDR1 and CDR2 encoded by the germline V gene are MGHRA and YSYEKL. Using the deep immunoSEQ assay, multiplex PCR amplified TCR CDR3 regions from genomic DNA. For each cell subset, the extracted genomic DNA was distributed evenly across all wells of several immunoSEQ 96-well plates, and each plate served as one replicate. For sorted subsets, about 200 ng genomic DNA, equal to 30,000 or so T cell genomes, was loaded into each replicate PCR. Purified libraries were quantified with a Qubit 3.0 fluorometer, sized on a Bioanalyzer 2100, and re-quantified with the KAPA Library Quantification kit. Each immunoSEQ 96-well plate was sequenced on its own single-read 150-cycle Illumina NextSeq 550 flow cell. The original pipeline was this. Because the immunoSEQ output held only junctional sequences and lacked quality scores, the filtering could not match the filtering applied to full-length reads. To assign V/J genes and CDR3, sequences were annotated using PyIR, a Python wrapper for IgBLAST v1.9, with IMGT germline references. Any read was removed if the V/J assignment was weak (E-value above 1e-6), the CDR3 was missing, or the read contained stop codons, out-of-frame junctions, or ambiguous translated residues. V3J clonotypes were defined as sequences sharing the same inferred V gene, J gene, and CDR3 amino acid sequence. The percentage overlap between two repertoires was calculated by dividing the number of shared unique clonotypes by the size of the smaller repertoire. Three approaches were used to assess repertoire richness: RTK rarefaction, the Chao1 estimator, and Recon v2.1 estimates of unobserved clonotypes. For all TCRbeta clonotypes obtained by the gDNA method from several donors, generation probabilities were computed with OLGA. TCRdb limited this immuneACCESS table to in-frame rearrangements with V and J called. A share of clones is missing; checked studies link under half to unresolved V genes, and the rest is unexplained. V, J and clone size derive from that table, while D and trimming were established from the DNA sequence. A total of about 1 million clones appear in this sample, around 74% of them only once. Approximately 1.3% of the sample rests with the top ten.

Findings and caveats that apply to the study as a whole: Pairwise subsampling led to the expectation that sequencing depth would affect the degree of clonotype sharing among donors. Naive subsets generally had larger estimated clonotype richness than memory subsets. Incomplete sequencing was indicated by rarefaction of sorted-subset datasets, despite the large sequencing depth. Sampling was restricted to blood, and TCR repertoires in tissues likely differ from the TCR repertoires found in blood. Compared with non-shared clonotypes, the clonotypes found in all four sorted-subset donors had higher generation probabilities. The small number of donors limited the genetic and exposure-history diversity represented. When a few donors were compared, the shared fraction of clonotypes was around 5% for naive CD4, 3.5% to 4% for naive CD8, roughly 2.5% for memory CD4, and 0.3% to 0.5% for memory CD8.

Healthy HIV-negative adults with no recently reported acute infections or vaccinations were included as donors. Every donor was a Caucasian adult residing in Nashville, Tennessee, USA. CD4+ T cells were enriched through magnetic negative selection, after which naive cells were positively selected on CD45RA and the remaining negative fraction served as the memory subset. Blood was collected by leukapheresis, and PBMCs were isolated by Ficoll-Histopaque density gradient centrifugation and then cryopreserved in liquid nitrogen vapor phase. Purity and quantity of every magnetically sorted T cell population were checked by analytical flow cytometry. Each sorted fraction had its genomic DNA isolated and then quantified by UV absorbance on a Nanodrop 2000c. To note about this clone: Its antigen is unknown. The input lacks base qualities; no much larger clone sits a single base away.

The rearranged segments are TRBV4-1 and TRBJ2-2, and possibly TRBD1, on 6 matching bases. The sequence came from a man younger than 35 in good health. Sequencing was done on a sample of memory CD4+ T cells sorted from blood. The cell subset or site label on this specimen signifies: CD45RA-negative fraction. The CDR3 reads CASTPRGTTGELFF. The DNA sequence is as follows: TGCGCCAGCACCCCCAGGGGAACCACCGGGGAGCTGTTTTTT.